A single sample gave rise to the 18 T cell receptor beta chains below, sequenced in a study of early T cells in non-severe SARS-CoV-2 infection. Using its own MiXCR run on the 5' RACE reads, TCRdb lists one record per CDR3 protein. The table has roughly 75,000 distinct CDR3 sequences, approximately 10% seen once. Specimen: whole blood. The receptors derive from an adult who was a healthcare worker with PCR-confirmed SARS-CoV-2 infection or an uninfected control (not recorded which).

The genes are TRBV6-4 and TRBJ2-3; 10 bases agree with TRBD1. Germline values: CDR1 MRHNA, CDR2 SNTAGT. The ends lost 5 bases at V and 1 base at J; junction bases unmatched: 6. The CDR3 consists of 16 residues. The chain's CDR3 is CASSTGTGVGTDTQYF. DNA for the CDR3: TGTGCCAGCAGTACCGGGACAGGGGTTGGCACAGATACGCAGTATTTT.

This clonotype showed up many times. CDR3: CASSLPGPFYGYTF. The CDR3 region has the DNA TGTGCCAGCAGCTTGCCAGGGCCCTTCTATGGCTACACCTTC. The chain carries TRBV5-6 and TRBJ1-2; D is possibly TRBD1 (5 bases). The CDR3 length is 14 residues. CDR1 SGHDT and CDR2 YYEEEE come from the germline V gene. Trimming pared 1 base from V and 4 bases from J, leaving 11 bases between.

This clonotype was seen repeatedly, ten times or more. The V call is TRBV10-1, the J call TRBJ2-3; 8 positions agree with TRBD2. The CDR3 runs 15 residues. V dropped 3 bases and J dropped 3; count of bases not matched to a gene: 5. The germline V gene encodes CDR1 WNHNN and CDR2 SYGVQD (reference sequence). This CDR3 is CASSESGLATDTQYF. For the CDR3, the DNA is TGCGCCAGCAGTGAATCTGGACTAGCAACAGATACGCAGTATTTT.

The chain carries TRBV6-1 and TRBJ1-6, with D possibly being TRBD1 (5 bases). Trimming took 11 bases from V and 7 from J, leaving 15 bases between them. CDR1 is MNHNS and CDR2 is SASEGT in the germline V gene. The CDR3 spans 13 residues. CDR3 loop: CAVQGFRNSPLHF. CDR3 coding DNA: TGTGCCGTTCAGGGTTTCAGGAATTCACCCCTCCACTTT.

This clonotype was found many times. The chain employs TRBV7-9 and TRBJ2-1; tentative D call: TRBD1 (6 bases). Germline V CDR1 and CDR2: SEHNR, FQNEAQ (reference sequence). V lost 5 bases, J lost 4 bases, and 9 bases lay in between. The CDR3 length is 13 residues. The CDR3 reads CASSQGSYNEQFF. DNA for the CDR3: TGTGCCAGCAGCCAGGGGAGTTACAATGAGCAGTTCTTC. Complete variable domain (other parts from reference TRBV7-9 and TRBJ2-1): DTGVSQNPRHKITKRGQNVTFRCDPISEHNRLYWYRQTLGQGPEFLTYFQNEAQLEKSRLLSDRFSAERPKGSFSTLEIQRTEQGDSAMYLCASSQGSYNEQFFGPGTRLTVL.

This clonotype was seen ten or more times. The chain couples TRBV4-2 to TRBJ2-3, with 8 bases identical to TRBD1. Germline CDR1 reads LGHNA; CDR2 reads YNFKEQ. This CDR3 spans 16 amino acids. V gave up 5 bases and J gave up 3 bases; unmatched junction bases: 10. The CDR3 sequence: CASSKPTGEGTDTQYF. The DNA for the CDR3 is TGTGCCAGCAGCAAGCCGACAGGGGAAGGTACAGATACGCAGTATTTT.

This clonotype appeared many times. This sequence joins TRBV11-2 and TRBJ2-7; D unresolved. There are 14 residues in the CDR3. In germline, CDR1 is SGHAT, CDR2 FQNNGV. Trimming took 3 bases from V and 2 from J, leaving 11 bases between them. The CDR3: CASSFSDIAYEQYF. The CDR3 DNA sequence: TGTGCCAGCAGCTTCTCAGACATTGCCTACGAGCAGTACTTC.

This clonotype has just a few counts. The chain uses TRBV7-9 and TRBJ1-2; the match to TRBD1 covers 7 bases. Germline V CDR1 and CDR2: SEHNR, FQNEAQ (reference sequence). J gave up 2 bases and V 6 bases, and 3 bases lay outside the gene matches. This CDR3 contains 13 residues. CDR3 sequence: CASRTQGNYGYTF. CDR3 bases: TGTGCCAGCAGGACACAGGGGAACTATGGCTACACCTTC. Based on the CDR3 plus reference TRBV7-9 and TRBJ1-2, the full variable domain is DTGVSQNPRHKITKRGQNVTFRCDPISEHNRLYWYRQTLGQGPEFLTYFQNEAQLEKSRLLSDRFSAERPKGSFSTLEIQRTEQGDSAMYLCASRTQGNYGYTFGSGTRLTVV.

This clonotype was recorded at least ten times. This sequence joins TRBV11-3 and TRBJ1-6; no definite D call. Germline-derived CDR1 and CDR2 are SGHNT and YENEEA. This CDR3 contains 13 residues. Trimming left V 3 bases short and J 9 bases short, with 9 bases between. For the CDR3, the DNA is TGTGCCAGCAGCTTCCAGAGGACTTCACCCCTCCACTTT. Translating gives CASSFQRTSPLHF. Variable domain in full (rest from reference TRBV11-3 and TRBJ1-6): EAGVVQSPRYKIIEKKQPVAFWCNPISGHNTLYWYLQNLGQGPELLIRYENEEAVDDSQLPKDRFSAERLKGVDSTLKIQPAELGDSAVYLCASSFQRTSPLHFGNGTRLTVT.

The chain joins TRBV5-8 to TRBJ2-7; D tentatively reads TRBD1 or TRBD2 (5 bases each). This CDR3 region has 13 residues. CDR1 is SGHTS and CDR2 is YDEGEE in the germline V gene. With 2 bases removed from V and 4 bases from J, the gap between germline ends came to 10 bases. CDR3 region: CASSFGAAYEQYF. The CDR3 nucleotides are TGTGCCAGCAGCTTCGGGGCTGCGTACGAGCAGTACTTC.

This clonotype was seen a few times. The J gene is TRBJ2-2, the V gene TRBV7-6; tentatively, D is TRBD2 (5 bases). The CDR3 loop spans 14 amino acids. Trimming removed 1 base at V and 5 bases at J, with 8 bases between. CDR1 is SGHVS and CDR2 is FNYEAQ in the germline V gene. The CDR3 DNA reads TGTGCCAGCAGCTTAGGCGGGTTGACCGGGGAGCTGTTTTTT. Translated: CASSLGGLTGELFF.

The rearrangement joins TRBV7-2 to TRBJ1-4, with D maybe TRBD1 (5 bases). The CDR3 is 14 amino acids. Germline CDR1 is SGHTA and CDR2 is FQGNSA. V dropped 2 bases and J dropped 5 bases, with 9 bases sitting between them. CDR3 protein: CASSLMAGNEKLFF. The CDR3 DNA follows: TGTGCCAGCAGCTTAATGGCAGGGAATGAAAAACTGTTTTTT.

The table lists this clonotype with a few counts. The V and J genes are TRBV29-1 and TRBJ1-1; D unclear. Trimming cost V 3 bases and J 1 base, with 6 bases left between them. CDR3 length: 12 residues. Germline lookup yields CDR1 SQVTM and CDR2 ANQGSEA. CDR3 sequence reads: CSVEWGNTEAFF. The CDR3 nucleotides read TGCAGCGTTGAGTGGGGGAACACTGAAGCTTTCTTT.

The chain uses TRBV7-2 and TRBJ2-7, with 7 bases lining up with TRBD2. V shed 5 bases, J shed 1 base, and the junction held 8 bases outside the gene matches. Germline V lookup: CDR1 SGHTA, CDR2 FQGNSA. The CDR3 extends over 15 amino acids. CDR3 region: CASSPGGTQSYEQYF. The CDR3 DNA is TGTGCCAGCAGCCCCGGGGGGACCCAATCCTACGAGCAGTACTTC.

This chain joins TRBV7-9 and TRBJ1-1; 7 bases align to TRBD1. Unmatched junction bases numbered 10, after V lost 5 bases and J lost 4 bases. The CDR3 is made up of 15 amino acids. CDR1 SEHNR and CDR2 FQNEAQ come from the germline V gene (reference sequence). Here the CDR3 reads CASSPATGRGTEAFF. CDR3 nucleotide sequence: TGTGCCAGCAGCCCAGCGACAGGGAGAGGCACTGAAGCTTTCTTT.

This clonotype occurred a few times. The chain recombines TRBV6-6 with TRBJ2-3; 9 nucleotides match TRBD2. CDR1 and CDR2 from the germline V gene are MNHNY and SVGAGI (reference sequence). The CDR3 loop spans 15 amino acids. The junction had 8 bases not matched to a gene; V was cut back by 8 bases and J by 2 bases. Here the CDR3 reads CASWGLALSTDTQYF. The CDR3 DNA reads TGTGCCAGCTGGGGACTAGCCCTTTCCACAGATACGCAGTATTTT.

This sequence joins TRBV5-5 and TRBJ1-6, with D uncertain. The CDR3 is 13 amino acids. Germline CDR1 is SGHKS and CDR2 is YYEKEE (reference sequence). V was trimmed by 6 bases and J by 5 bases, leaving 9 bases between them. CDR3: CASNRIDNSPLHF. As DNA, the CDR3 is TGTGCCAGCAACCGGATTGATAATTCACCCCTCCACTTT.

This clonotype was observed a handful of times. The gene calls are TRBV7-9 and TRBJ2-1; TRBD1 might be the D (5 bases). Trimming shortened V by 1 base and J by 6 bases, and 16 bases separated the two germline ends. The V gene's germline CDR1 is SEHNR and CDR2 FQNEAQ (reference sequence). This CDR3 region has 16 residues. In DNA, the CDR3 is TGTGCCAGCAGCTTAGAGGGCAGGGTTTTAGGCAATGAGCAGTTCTTC. It codes for CASSLEGRVLGNEQFF.